This TCR beta chain derives from a study of shared clonotypes between healthy human individuals. The CDR3 is made up of 14 amino acids. J lost 7 bases, V lost 2 bases, and 6 bases had no gene match. Germline V gene data show CDR1 as SGHRS and CDR2 as YFSETQ. Data came from immunoSEQ multiplex PCR; TCRdb stores just in-frame clones and leaves some out. The table records approximately 2,200,000 clones, about 93% of them present only once. As defined, naive CD8 cells were CD45RO-negative and positively selected for CCR7, with terminally differentiated effector memory CD45RA+ cells excluded. Sample: naive CD8+ T cells from PBMCs. The V gene is TRBV5-1, the J gene TRBJ1-2, with TRBD1 matching over 9 bases. This TCR derives from a man aged 18-30 years in good health. Some clones in this sample may be carry-over from other donors' samples. CDR3 protein: CASSLDDRGAGYTF. CDR3 coding DNA: TGCGCCAGCAGCTTAGATGACAGGGGGGCTGGCTACACCTTC.